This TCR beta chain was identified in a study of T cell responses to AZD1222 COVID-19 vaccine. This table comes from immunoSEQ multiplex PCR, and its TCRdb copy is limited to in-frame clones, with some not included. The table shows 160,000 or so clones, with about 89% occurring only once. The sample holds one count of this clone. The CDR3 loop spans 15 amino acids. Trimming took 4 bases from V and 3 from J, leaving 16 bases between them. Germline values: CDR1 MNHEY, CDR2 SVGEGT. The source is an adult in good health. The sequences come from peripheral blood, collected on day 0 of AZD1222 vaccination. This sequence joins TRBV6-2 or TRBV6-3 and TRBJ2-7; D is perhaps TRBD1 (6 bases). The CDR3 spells CASSSHDRRGYEQYF. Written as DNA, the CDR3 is TGTGCCAGCAGTTCTCACGACAGGAGAGGCTACGAGCAGTACTTC.